This T cell receptor (beta chain) stems from a study of blood T cell repertoires in COVID-19. About the research overall: Samples representing acute and convalescent COVID-19 were sourced from the United States, Italy and Spain. From T cells, B-cell-depleted T cells, or PBMCs came the material, which was cDNA or gDNA.

The CDR3 is 14 residues long. V gave up 7 bases and J gave up 1 base, with 13 bases separating them. CDR1 and CDR2 (germline): LGHDT, YNNKEL (reference sequence). In the original processing: Amplifying reference gene primers gave estimates of nucleated cell counts. Some clones are missing from TCRdb's copy, which holds only in-frame ones; the method was immunoSEQ multiplex PCR. The V and J calls and clone size come from that table; D and trimming were worked out from the DNA. The sample lists 130,000 or so clones; 80% to 90% were seen once. Sequenced input: peripheral blood. V gene TRBV3-1 (or the pseudogene TRBV3-2) combines with J gene TRBJ1-1, with D possibly matching TRBD1 (6 bases). The clonotype comes from a woman aged 60-75 years with acute or convalescent COVID-19. CDR3 coding DNA: TGTGCCAGCAAGAGAGGGGGAACGAACACTGAAGCTTTCTTT. Translated, it gives CASKRGGTNTEAFF.